What follows are 5 T cell receptor beta chains derived from one specimen sequenced in a study of T cells in Graves' hyperthyroidism and ophthalmopathy. RNA transcripts were the template for amplifying TCR beta CDR3 regions. Initially, a first-round RT-PCR of the TCR CDR3 employed the HTBI primer set. TCRdb re-analysed the multiplex PCR reads in MiXCR, keeping a single row per CDR3 protein. The repertoire consists of hundreds of thousands of distinct CDR3 sequences, with around 15% occurring once and the leading ten covering approximately 29%. Sequencing input: blood. These receptors were obtained from a man aged 45-65 years with Graves' ophthalmopathy.

The sample holds a few counts of this clonotype. V and J are TRBV19 and TRBJ1-1, with 8 nucleotides matching TRBD1. Germline V gene lookup returns CDR1 LNHDA and CDR2 SQIVND (reference sequence). This CDR3 is built from 13 residues. V was clipped by 6 bases and J by 4 bases; unmatched bases: 4. This CDR3 reads CASSKDRATEAFF. The CDR3 DNA reads TGTGCCAGTAGCAAGGACAGGGCCACTGAAGCTTTCTTT. The complete variable domain, with remaining parts taken from reference TRBV19 and TRBJ1-1, reads DGGITQSPKYLFRKEGQNVTLSCEQNLNHDAMYWYRQDPGQGLRLIYYSQIVNDFQKGDIAEGYSVSREKKESFPLTVTSAQKNPTAFYLCASSKDRATEAFFGQGTRLTVV.

The gene calls are TRBV27 and TRBJ1-1, with 7 bases matching TRBD1. Trimming at V came to 5 bases and at J to 0 bases, leaving 9 bases not matched to a gene. The germline CDR1 and CDR2 sequences are MNHEY and SMNVEV (reference sequence). CDR3 length: 16 residues. CDR3 residues: CASSITGATMNTEAFF. The DNA of the CDR3 is TGTGCCAGCAGTATAACAGGGGCGACAATGAACACTGAAGCTTTCTTT.

This clonotype was seen more than once but under ten times. This chain uses TRBV6-9 with TRBJ2-5; possibly TRBD1 or TRBD2 for D (5 bases each). Trimming pared 2 bases from V and 13 bases from J, leaving 14 bases between. The CDR3 length is 12 residues. In germline, CDR1 is MNHGY, CDR2 SVAAGI. CDR3 in DNA: TGTGCCAGCAGTTATAGGGGAGAGGCCGTGTACTTC. It is translated as CASSYRGEAVYF.

This clonotype was detected only a few times. The V gene is TRBV20-1, the J gene TRBJ2-3; the match to TRBD2 covers 7 bases. Germline CDR1 DFQATT, CDR2 SNEGSKA (reference sequence). The CDR3 extends over 16 amino acids. V gave up 1 base and J gave up 0 bases; unmatched junction bases: 7. The CDR3 spells CSARVWLAASTDTQYF. CDR3 nucleotides: TGCAGTGCTAGAGTGTGGCTAGCGGCTAGCACAGATACGCAGTATTTT.

This clonotype was counted only a few times. V gene TRBV11-2 combines with J gene TRBJ2-2; D is unclear. Trimming removed 2 bases from V and 7 bases from J, with 11 bases in between. CDR3 length: 14 amino acids. Per the germline V gene, CDR1 is SGHAT and CDR2 is FQNNGV. CDR3 DNA: TGTGCCAGCAGCTTATCTAGGTTTGGCGGGGAGCTGTTTTTT. Protein sequence: CASSLSRFGGELFF. The whole variable domain, filled in from reference TRBV11-2 and TRBJ2-2, reads EAGVAQSPRYKIIEKRQSVAFWCNPISGHATLYWYQQILGQGPKLLIQFQNNGVVDDSQLPKDRFSAERLKGVDSTLKIQPAKLEDSAVYLCASSLSRFGGELFFGEGSRLTVL.